A single T cell receptor beta chain is shown here with its context. Germline CDR1 and CDR2: LGHNA and YSLEER. V was clipped by 0 bases and J by 0 bases, with 12 bases between them. CDR3 length equals 18 residues. The sample belongs to a study of identical twins. TCRdb processed the 5' RACE reads anew with MiXCR; each CDR3 protein has one entry. The sample shows about 240,000 distinct CDR3 sequences, over 9.5% of them seen only once. The sequence came from a man in his forties or fifties in good health. Sequencing input: memory T cells sorted from blood. The chain uses TRBV4-3 and TRBJ1-6; D is unresolved. CDR3 bases: TGCGCCAGCAGCCAAGAACCCTTCCAGAGCTCCTATAATTCACCCCTCCACTTT. Translation gives CASSQEPFQSSYNSPLHF.